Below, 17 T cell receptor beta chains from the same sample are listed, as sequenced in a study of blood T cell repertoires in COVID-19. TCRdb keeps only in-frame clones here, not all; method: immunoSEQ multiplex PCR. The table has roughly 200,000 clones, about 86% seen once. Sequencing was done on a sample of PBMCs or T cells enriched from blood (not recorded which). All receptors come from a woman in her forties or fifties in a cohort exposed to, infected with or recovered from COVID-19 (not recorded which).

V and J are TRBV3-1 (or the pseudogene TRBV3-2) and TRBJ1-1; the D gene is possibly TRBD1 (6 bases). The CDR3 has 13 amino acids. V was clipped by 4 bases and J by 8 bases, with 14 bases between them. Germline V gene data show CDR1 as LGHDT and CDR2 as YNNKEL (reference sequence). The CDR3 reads CASSLGRGGEAFF. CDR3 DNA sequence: TGTGCCAGCAGCCTAGGGAGGGGGGGAGAAGCTTTCTTT.

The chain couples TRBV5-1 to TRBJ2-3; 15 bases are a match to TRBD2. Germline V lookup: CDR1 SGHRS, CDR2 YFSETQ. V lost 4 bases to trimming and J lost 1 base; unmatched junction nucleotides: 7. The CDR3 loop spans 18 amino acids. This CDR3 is CASSLWTSGGAGTDTQYF. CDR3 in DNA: TGCGCCAGCAGCCTCTGGACTAGCGGGGGGGCCGGCACAGATACGCAGTATTTT.

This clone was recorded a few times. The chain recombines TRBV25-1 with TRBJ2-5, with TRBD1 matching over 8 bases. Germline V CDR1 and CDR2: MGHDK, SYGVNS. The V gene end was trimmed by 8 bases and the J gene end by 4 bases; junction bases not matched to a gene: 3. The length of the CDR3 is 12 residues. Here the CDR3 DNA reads TGTGCCAGCCTTGGACAGGGAGAGACCCAGTACTTC. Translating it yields CASLGQGETQYF.

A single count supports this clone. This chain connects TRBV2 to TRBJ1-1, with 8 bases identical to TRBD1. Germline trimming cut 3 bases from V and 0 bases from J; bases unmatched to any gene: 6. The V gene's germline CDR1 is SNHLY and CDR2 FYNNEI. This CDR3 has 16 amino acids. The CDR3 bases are TGTGCCAGCAGTGACCGCCCAGGGGGCTTGAACACTGAAGCTTTCTTT. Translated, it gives CASSDRPGGLNTEAFF.

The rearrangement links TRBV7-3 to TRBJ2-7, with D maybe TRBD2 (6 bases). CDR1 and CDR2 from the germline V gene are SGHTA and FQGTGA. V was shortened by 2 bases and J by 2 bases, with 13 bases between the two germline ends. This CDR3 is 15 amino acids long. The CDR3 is CASSLSSGGAYEQYF. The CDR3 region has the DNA TGTGCCAGCAGCTTATCATCTGGCGGGGCCTACGAGCAGTACTTC.

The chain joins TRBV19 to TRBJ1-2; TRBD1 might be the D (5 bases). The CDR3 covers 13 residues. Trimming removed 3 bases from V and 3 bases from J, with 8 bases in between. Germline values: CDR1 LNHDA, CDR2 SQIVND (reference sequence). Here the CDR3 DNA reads TGTGCCAGTAGTATGCCAGGGTACTATGGCTACACCTTC. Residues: CASSMPGYYGYTF.

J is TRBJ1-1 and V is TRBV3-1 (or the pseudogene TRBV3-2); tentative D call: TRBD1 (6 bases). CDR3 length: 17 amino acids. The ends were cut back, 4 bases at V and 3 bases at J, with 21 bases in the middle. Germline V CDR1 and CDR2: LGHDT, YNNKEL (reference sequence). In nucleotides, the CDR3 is TGTGCCAGCAGCCCGATTCAGGACAGCGGATTTTACACTGAAGCTTTCTTT. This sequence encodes CASSPIQDSGFYTEAFF.

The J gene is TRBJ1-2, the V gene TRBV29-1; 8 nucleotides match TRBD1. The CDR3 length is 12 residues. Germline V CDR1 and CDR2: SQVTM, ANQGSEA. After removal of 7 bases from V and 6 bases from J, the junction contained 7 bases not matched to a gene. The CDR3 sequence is CSGFQTGDGYTF. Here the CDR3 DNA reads TGCAGCGGATTTCAGACAGGGGATGGCTACACCTTC.

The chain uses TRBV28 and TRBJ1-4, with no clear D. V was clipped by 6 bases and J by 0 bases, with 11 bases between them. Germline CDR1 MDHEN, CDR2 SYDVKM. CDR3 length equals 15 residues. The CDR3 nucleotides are TGTGCCAGCAGCACGGTACTTGCAACTAATGAAAAACTGTTTTTT. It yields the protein CASSTVLATNEKLFF.

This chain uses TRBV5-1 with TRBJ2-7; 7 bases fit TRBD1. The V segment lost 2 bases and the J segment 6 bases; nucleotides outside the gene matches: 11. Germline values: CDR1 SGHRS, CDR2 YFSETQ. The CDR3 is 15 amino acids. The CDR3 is CASSLNRQGTGEQYF. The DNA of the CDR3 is TGCGCCAGCAGCTTAAACCGACAGGGTACGGGCGAGCAGTACTTC.

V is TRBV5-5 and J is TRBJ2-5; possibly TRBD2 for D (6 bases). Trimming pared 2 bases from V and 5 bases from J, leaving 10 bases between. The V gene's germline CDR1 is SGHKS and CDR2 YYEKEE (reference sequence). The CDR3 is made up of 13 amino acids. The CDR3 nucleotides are TGTGCCAGCAGCTTTGGGCTAGCGGAGACCCAGTACTTC. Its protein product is CASSFGLAETQYF.

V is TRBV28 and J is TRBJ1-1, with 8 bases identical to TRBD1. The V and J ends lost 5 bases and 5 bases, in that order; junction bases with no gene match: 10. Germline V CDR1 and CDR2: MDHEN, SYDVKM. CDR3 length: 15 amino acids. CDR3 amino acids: CASSTLGQGGTEAFF. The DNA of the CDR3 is TGTGCCAGCAGTACACTAGGACAGGGAGGTACTGAAGCTTTCTTT.

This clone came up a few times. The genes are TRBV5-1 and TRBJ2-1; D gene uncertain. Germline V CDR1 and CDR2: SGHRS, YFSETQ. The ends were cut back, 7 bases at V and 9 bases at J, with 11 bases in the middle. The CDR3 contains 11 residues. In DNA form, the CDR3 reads TGCGCCAGCGATACTGGTAGTGAGCAGTTCTTC. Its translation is CASDTGSEQFF.

The CDR3 loop reads CASSLVRTDSTGELFF. The CDR3 coding sequence is TGTGCCAGCAGTTTAGTAAGGACAGATTCGACCGGGGAGCTGTTTTTT. V usage is TRBV27 and J usage is TRBJ2-2; a possible D gene is TRBD1 (6 bases). V was pared by 2 bases and J by 5 bases, with 15 bases between. The CDR3 spans 16 residues. The V gene's germline CDR1 is MNHEY and CDR2 SMNVEV (reference sequence).

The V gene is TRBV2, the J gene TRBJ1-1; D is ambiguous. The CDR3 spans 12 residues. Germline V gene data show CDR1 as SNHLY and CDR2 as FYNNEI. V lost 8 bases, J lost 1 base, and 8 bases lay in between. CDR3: CASSISNTEAFF. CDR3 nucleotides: TGTGCCAGCTCCATTTCGAACACTGAAGCTTTCTTT.

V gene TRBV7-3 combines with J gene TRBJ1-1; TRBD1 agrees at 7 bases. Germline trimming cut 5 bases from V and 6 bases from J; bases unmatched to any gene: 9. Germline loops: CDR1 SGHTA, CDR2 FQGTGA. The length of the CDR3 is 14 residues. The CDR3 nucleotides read TGTGCCAGCAGCATATCGACAGGGAGGCCTGAAGCTTTCTTT. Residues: CASSISTGRPEAFF. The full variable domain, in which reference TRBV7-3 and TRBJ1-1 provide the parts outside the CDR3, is GAGVSQTPSNKVTEKGKYVELRCDPISGHTALYWYRQSLGQGPEFLIYFQGTGAADDSGLPNDRFFAVRPEGSVSTLKIQRTERGDSAVYLCASSISTGRPEAFFGQGTRLTVV.

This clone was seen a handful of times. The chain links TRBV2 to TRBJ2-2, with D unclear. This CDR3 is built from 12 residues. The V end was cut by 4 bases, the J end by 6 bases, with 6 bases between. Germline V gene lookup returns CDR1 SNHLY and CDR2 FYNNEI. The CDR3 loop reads CASSGFAGELFF. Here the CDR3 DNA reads TGTGCCAGCAGTGGTTTCGCCGGGGAGCTGTTTTTT.